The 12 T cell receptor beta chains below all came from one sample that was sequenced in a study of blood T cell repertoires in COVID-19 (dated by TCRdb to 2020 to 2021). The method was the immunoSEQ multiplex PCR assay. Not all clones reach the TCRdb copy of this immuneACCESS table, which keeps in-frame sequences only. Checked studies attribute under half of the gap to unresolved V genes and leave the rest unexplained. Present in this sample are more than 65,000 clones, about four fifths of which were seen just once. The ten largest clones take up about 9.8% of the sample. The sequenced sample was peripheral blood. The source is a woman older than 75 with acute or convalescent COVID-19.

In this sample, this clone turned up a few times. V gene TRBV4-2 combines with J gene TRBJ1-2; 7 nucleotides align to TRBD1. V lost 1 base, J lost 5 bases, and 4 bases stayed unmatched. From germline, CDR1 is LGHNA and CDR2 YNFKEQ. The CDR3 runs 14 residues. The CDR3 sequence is CASSQGQGPYGYTF. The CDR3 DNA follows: TGTGCCAGCAGCCAAGGACAGGGACCTTATGGCTACACCTTC.

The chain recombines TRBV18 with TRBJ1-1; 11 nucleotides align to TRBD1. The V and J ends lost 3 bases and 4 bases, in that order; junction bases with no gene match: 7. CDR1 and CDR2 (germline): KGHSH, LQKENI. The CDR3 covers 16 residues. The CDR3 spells CASSPLDRGLTTEAFF. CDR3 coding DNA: TGTGCCAGCTCACCGTTGGACAGGGGGCTCACCACTGAAGCTTTCTTT.

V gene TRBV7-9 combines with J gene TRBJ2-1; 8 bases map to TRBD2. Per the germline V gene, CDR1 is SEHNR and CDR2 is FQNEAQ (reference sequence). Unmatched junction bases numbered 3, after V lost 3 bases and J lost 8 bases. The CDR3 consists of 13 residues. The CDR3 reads CASSFRLAHEQFF. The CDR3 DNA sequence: TGTGCCAGCAGCTTTCGACTAGCGCATGAGCAGTTCTTC.

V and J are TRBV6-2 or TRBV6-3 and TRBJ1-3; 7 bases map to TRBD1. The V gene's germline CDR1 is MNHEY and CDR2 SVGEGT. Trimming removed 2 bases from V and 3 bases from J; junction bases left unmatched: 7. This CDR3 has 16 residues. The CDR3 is CASSYAHGTVGNTIYF. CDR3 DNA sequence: TGTGCCAGCAGTTACGCCCACGGGACAGTTGGAAACACCATATATTTT.

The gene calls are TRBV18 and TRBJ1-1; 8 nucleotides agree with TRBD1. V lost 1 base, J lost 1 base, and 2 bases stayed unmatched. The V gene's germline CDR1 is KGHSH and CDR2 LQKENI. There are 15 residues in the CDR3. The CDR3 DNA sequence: TGTGCCAGCTCACCACTACAGGGGGGGAACACTGAAGCTTTCTTT. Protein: CASSPLQGGNTEAFF.

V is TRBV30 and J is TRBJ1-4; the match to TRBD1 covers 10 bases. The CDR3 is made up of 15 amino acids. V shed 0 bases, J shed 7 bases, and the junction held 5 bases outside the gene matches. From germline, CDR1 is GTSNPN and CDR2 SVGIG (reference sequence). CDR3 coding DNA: TGTGCCTGGAGTGTACGGCGGGACAGGGGTGAAAAACTGTTTTTT. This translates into CAWSVRRDRGEKLFF.

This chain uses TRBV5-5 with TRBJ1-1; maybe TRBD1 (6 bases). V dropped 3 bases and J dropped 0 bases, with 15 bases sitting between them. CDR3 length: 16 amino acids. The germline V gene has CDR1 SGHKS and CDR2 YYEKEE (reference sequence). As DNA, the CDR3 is TGTGCCAGCAGCTCAAGGACAGTGACCCTGAACACTGAAGCTTTCTTT. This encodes CASSSRTVTLNTEAFF.

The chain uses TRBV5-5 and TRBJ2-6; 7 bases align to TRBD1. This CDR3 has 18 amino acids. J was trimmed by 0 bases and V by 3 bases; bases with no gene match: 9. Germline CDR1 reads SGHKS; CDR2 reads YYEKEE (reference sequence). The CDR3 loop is CASSWNGQARSGANVLTF. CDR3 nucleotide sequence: TGTGCCAGCAGCTGGAACGGACAGGCCCGCTCTGGGGCCAACGTCCTGACTTTC. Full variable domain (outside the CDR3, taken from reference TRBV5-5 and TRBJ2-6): DAGVTQSPTHLIKTRGQQVTLRCSPISGHKSVSWYQQVLGQGPQFIFQYYEKEERGRGNFPDRFSARQFPNYSSELNVNALLLGDSALYLCASSWNGQARSGANVLTFGAGSRLTVL.

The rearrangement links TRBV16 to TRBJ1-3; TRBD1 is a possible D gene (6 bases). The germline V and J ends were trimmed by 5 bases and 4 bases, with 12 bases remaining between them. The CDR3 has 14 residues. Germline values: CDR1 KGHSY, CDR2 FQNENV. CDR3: CASSAQGSGNTIYF. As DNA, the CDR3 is TGTGCCAGCAGCGCCCAGGGGTCAGGAAACACCATATATTTT.

The CDR3 DNA reads as TGTGCCAGCAGCCTACATCAGGGGTCTGGCGGCTACACCTTC. Protein sequence: CASSLHQGSGGYTF. The chain employs TRBV11-2 and TRBJ1-2; TRBD1 might be the D (6 bases). The V and J ends lost 5 bases and 8 bases respectively, with 18 bases between them. The CDR3 spans 14 residues. Germline V gene data show CDR1 as SGHAT and CDR2 as FQNNGV.

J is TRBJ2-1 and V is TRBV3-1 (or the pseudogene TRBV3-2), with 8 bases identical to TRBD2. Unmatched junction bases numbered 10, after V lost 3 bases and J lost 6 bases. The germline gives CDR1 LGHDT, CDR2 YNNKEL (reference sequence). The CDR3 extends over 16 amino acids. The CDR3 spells CASSHRTSTPSNEQFF. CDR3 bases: TGTGCCAGCAGCCATCGGACTAGCACCCCCTCCAATGAGCAGTTCTTC.

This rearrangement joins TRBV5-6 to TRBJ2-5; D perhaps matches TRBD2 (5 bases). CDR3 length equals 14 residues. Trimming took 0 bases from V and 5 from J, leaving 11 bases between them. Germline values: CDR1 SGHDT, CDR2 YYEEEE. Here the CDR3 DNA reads TGTGCCAGCAGCTTGGCGACTACCTTGGAGACCCAGTACTTC. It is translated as CASSLATTLETQYF.